These 15 T cell receptor beta chains were all obtained from the same sample, sequenced in a study of OX40 agonist ivuxolimab in advanced cancers. TCRdb keeps only in-frame clones here, not all; method: immunoSEQ multiplex PCR. This table holds about 71,000 clones, about 88% found once. Sample: CD4+ or CD8+ T cells sorted from blood, taken in a trial of the OX40 agonist ivuxolimab. The receptors were gathered from an adult with an advanced solid tumor such as melanoma, head and neck, liver or kidney cancer.

The chain has TRBV6-4 and TRBJ2-3, with 8 bases that match TRBD1. The CDR3 runs to 15 residues. The V and J ends lost 5 bases and 5 bases, in that order; junction bases with no gene match: 9. The germline CDR1 and CDR2 sequences are MRHNA and SNTAGT. DNA for the CDR3: TGTGCCAGCAGTCCAGGGGACAGGTCTGGAGATACGCAGTATTTT. The encoded protein is CASSPGDRSGDTQYF.

The J gene is TRBJ2-1, the V gene TRBV5-1, with D possibly matching TRBD2 (6 bases). This CDR3 comprises 14 residues. Germline CDR1 reads SGHRS; CDR2 reads YFSETQ. Trimming took 5 bases from V and 8 from J, leaving 17 bases between them. The CDR3 DNA is TGCGCCAGCAGTCGGACTACTGGTAACGATGAGCAGTTCTTC. Its translation is CASSRTTGNDEQFF.

This chain joins TRBV7-9 and TRBJ2-3, with D possibly matching TRBD2 (8 bases). Germline lookup yields CDR1 SEHNR and CDR2 FQNEAQ (reference sequence). The CDR3 has 16 residues. Trimming stripped 5 bases from V and 3 bases from J, with 18 bases between. The CDR3 loop is CASSPGLGGGTDTQYF. As DNA, the CDR3 is TGTGCCAGCAGCCCGGGACTAGGGGGCGGAACAGATACGCAGTATTTT.

This chain connects TRBV28 to TRBJ1-5; no clear D. Germline V gene sequence: CDR1 MDHEN, CDR2 SYDVKM. This CDR3 region has 17 residues. V dropped 4 bases and J dropped 1 base, with 17 bases sitting between them. The CDR3 protein is CASSSLSGGESNQPQHF. CDR3 DNA sequence: TGTGCCAGCAGTTCCCTATCGGGTGGGGAGAGCAATCAGCCCCAGCATTTT.

This clone was seen just once. The chain links TRBV19 to TRBJ1-1; 11 bases map to TRBD1. CDR3 size: 14 residues. Per the germline V gene, CDR1 is LNHDA and CDR2 is SQIVND (reference sequence). V lost 3 bases to trimming and J lost 7 bases; unmatched junction nucleotides: 4. The CDR3 loop is CASSISGTGGEAFF. CDR3 sequence (DNA): TGTGCCAGTAGTATCTCTGGGACAGGGGGTGAAGCTTTCTTT.

Only a few counts were recorded for this clone. The chain has TRBV7-9 and TRBJ1-5; D is undetermined. The CDR3 length is 13 residues. Trimming stripped 1 base from V and 4 bases from J, with 5 bases between. The germline CDR1 and CDR2 sequences are SEHNR and FQNEAQ (reference sequence). The CDR3 nucleotides read TGTGCCAGCAGCTTAGGGGCAAATCAGCCCCAGCATTTT. This sequence encodes CASSLGANQPQHF.

V gene TRBV18 combines with J gene TRBJ2-4; D uncertain. CDR1 is KGHSH, CDR2 LQKENI, per germline. The CDR3 contains 13 residues. V lost 2 bases and J lost 6, with 8 bases in between. The CDR3 spells CASSPAVTNIQYF. CDR3 DNA: TGTGCCAGCTCACCAGCCGTCACAAACATTCAGTACTTC.

This rearrangement joins TRBV6-1 to TRBJ2-7; a possible D gene is TRBD2 (6 bases). V was trimmed by 1 base and J by 5 bases, leaving 15 bases between them. The CDR3 covers 15 residues. Germline V gene data show CDR1 as MNHNS and CDR2 as SASEGT. CDR3 protein: CASSEVAGTRHEQYF. CDR3 nucleotide sequence: TGTGCCAGCAGTGAAGTTGCCGGGACTCGTCACGAGCAGTACTTC.

V and J are TRBV19 and TRBJ2-3; 12 bases agree with TRBD2. This CDR3 is 18 amino acids long. With 3 bases clipped from V and 3 bases from J, the junction kept 10 bases outside the gene matches. Germline V gene sequence: CDR1 LNHDA, CDR2 SQIVND (reference sequence). The CDR3 sequence is CASSIWASGRAGTDTQYF. In DNA form, the CDR3 reads TGTGCCAGTAGTATTTGGGCTAGCGGGAGGGCCGGAACAGATACGCAGTATTTT. The full variable domain, completed using reference TRBV19 and TRBJ2-3, is DGGITQSPKYLFRKEGQNVTLSCEQNLNHDAMYWYRQDPGQGLRLIYYSQIVNDFQKGDIAEGYSVSREKKESFPLTVTSAQKNPTAFYLCASSIWASGRAGTDTQYFGPGTRLTVL.

The gene calls are TRBV28 and TRBJ2-1, with D hard to call. Germline CDR1 reads MDHEN; CDR2 reads SYDVKM. This CDR3 is built from 16 residues. V lost 4 bases and J lost 0, with 13 bases in between. The CDR3 nucleotides are TGTGCCAGCAGTTCGATAGACTGGAACTCCTACAATGAGCAGTTCTTC. As protein: CASSSIDWNSYNEQFF. Together with reference TRBV28 and TRBJ2-1, the CDR3 gives the full variable domain: DVKVTQSSRYLVKRTGEKVFLECVQDMDHENMFWYRQDPGLGLRLIYFSYDVKMKEKGDIPEGYSVSREKKERFSLILESASTNQTSMYLCASSSIDWNSYNEQFFGPGTRLTVL.

The CDR3 reads CASSRGLAGGYDIQYF. In DNA form, the CDR3 reads TGCGCCAGCAGCCGGGGACTAGCGGGAGGATATGACATTCAGTACTTC. This chain joins TRBV5-1 and TRBJ2-4, with 15 nucleotides matching TRBD2. V was clipped by 4 bases and J by 8 bases; unmatched bases: 7. The CDR3 is 16 residues long. CDR1 and CDR2 from the germline V gene are SGHRS and YFSETQ. The whole variable domain, remainder taken from reference TRBV5-1 and TRBJ2-4, is KAGVTQTPRYLIKTRGQQVTLSCSPISGHRSVSWYQQTPGQGLQFLFEYFSETQRNKGNFPGRFSGRQFSNSRSEMNVSTLELGDSALYLCASSRGLAGGYDIQYFGAGTRLSVL.

The genes are TRBV21-1 and TRBJ2-7. TRBV21-1 is noted as a pseudogene. This CDR3 is 17 amino acids long. CDR3 in DNA: TGTGCCAGCAGCAAAAGCCCCGGGACGTTGGCTCCCTACGAGCAGTACTTC. This sequence encodes CASSKSPGTLAPYEQYF.

J is TRBJ1-4 and V is TRBV5-3; 11 nucleotides match TRBD1. TRBV5-3 is reported as an ORF; its role is uncertain. The CDR3 is made up of 15 amino acids. The V and J ends lost 4 bases and 7 bases, in that order; junction bases with no gene match: 6. CDR3 sequence (DNA): TGTGCCAGAAGCCCGAGGGACAGGGGGTGTGAAAAACTGTTTTTT. It specifies CARSPRDRGCEKLFF.

The rearrangement links TRBV30 to TRBJ1-1; TRBD1 matches 8 bases. CDR3 length: 15 residues. V shed 4 bases, J shed 4 bases, and the junction held 11 bases outside the gene matches. Germline-derived CDR1 and CDR2 are GTSNPN and SVGIG (reference sequence). CDR3 protein: CAWIRQGSAGTEAFF. The CDR3 DNA reads TGTGCCTGGATCCGACAGGGGAGCGCGGGCACTGAAGCTTTCTTT. Combining the CDR3 with reference TRBV30 and TRBJ1-1 gives the whole variable domain SQTIHQWPATLVQPVGSPLSLECTVEGTSNPNLYWYRQAAGRGLQLLFYSVGIGQISSEVPQNLSASRPQDRQFILSSKKLLLSDSGFYLCAWIRQGSAGTEAFFGQGTRLTVV.

The chain employs TRBV5-4 and TRBJ1-1, with D tentatively TRBD1 (5 bases). Germline lookup yields CDR1 SGHNT and CDR2 YYREEE (reference sequence). CDR3 length equals 14 residues. The ends were cut back, 1 base at V and 3 bases at J, with 10 bases in the middle. DNA of the CDR3: TGTGCCAGCAGCTTGCCCAGAGGGGACACTGAAGCTTTCTTT. This gives the protein CASSLPRGDTEAFF.